The text below deals with one T cell receptor beta chain. Its specificity is not known. These data originate in a study of cytomegalovirus exposure and HLA in healthy donors. Study-wide results and caveats: It is likely that the observed cluster of highly shared sequence variants was a sequencing artifact.

The PCR contained 60 Vbeta and 13 Jbeta primers. The repertoire was sequenced with immunoSEQ multiplex PCR; TCRdb's copy has only in-frame clones and lacks some. The table has around 140,000 clones, 77% seen once. The germline CDR1 and CDR2 sequences are MDHEN and SYDVKM. With 3 bases removed from V and 2 bases from J, the gap between germline ends came to 10 bases. This CDR3 region has 15 residues. The chain carries TRBV28 and TRBJ2-2; D is perhaps TRBD1 (6 bases). The sample taken for sequencing was PBMCs. This clonotype was obtained from an older woman in good health and CMV-seronegative. The CDR3 nucleotides are TGTGCCAGCAGTTTGTTACAGGGAAACACCGGGGAGCTGTTTTTT. Its translation is CASSLLQGNTGELFF.